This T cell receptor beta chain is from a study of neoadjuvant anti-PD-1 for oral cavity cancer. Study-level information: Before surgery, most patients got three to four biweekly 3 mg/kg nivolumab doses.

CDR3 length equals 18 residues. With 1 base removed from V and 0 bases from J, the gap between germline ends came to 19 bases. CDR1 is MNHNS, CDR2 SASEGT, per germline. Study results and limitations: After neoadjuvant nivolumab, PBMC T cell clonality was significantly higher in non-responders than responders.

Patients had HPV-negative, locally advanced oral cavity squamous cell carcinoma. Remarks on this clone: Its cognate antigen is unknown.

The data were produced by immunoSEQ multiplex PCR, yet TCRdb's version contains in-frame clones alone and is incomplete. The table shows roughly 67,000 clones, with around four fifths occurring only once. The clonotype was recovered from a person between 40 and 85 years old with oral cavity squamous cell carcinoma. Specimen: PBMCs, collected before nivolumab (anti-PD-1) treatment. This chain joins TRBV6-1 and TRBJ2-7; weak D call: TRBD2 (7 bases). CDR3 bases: TGTGCCAGCAGTGAAGGATGGGGAGGGGGTGAGTTCTCCTACGAGCAGTACTTC. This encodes CASSEGWGGGEFSYEQYF.